This TCR beta chain was identified during a study of blood T cell repertoires in COVID-19. Study-level background: Italy, Spain and the United States were the sources of the convalescent and acute COVID-19 samples. The cDNA or gDNA used as material had been derived from T cells, B-cell-depleted T cells, or PBMCs.

J gave up 3 bases and V 4 bases, and 15 bases lay outside the gene matches. Germline CDR1 PRHDT, CDR2 FYEKMQ (reference sequence). The CDR3 is 18 amino acids. Using immunoSEQ multiplex PCR, the repertoire was profiled, and TCRdb retains in-frame clones only, with some absent. The profile shows over 200,000 clones, 90% of them singletons. Sequenced sample: peripheral blood. This chain links TRBV13 with TRBJ2-7; 10 nucleotides agree with TRBD2. The source is a man aged 25-45 years with COVID-19, enrolled during active disease. The CDR3 here is CASSSTSRSGRGNYEQYF. CDR3 nucleotides: TGTGCCAGCAGCTCTACCAGCCGGAGCGGGAGGGGGAACTACGAGCAGTACTTC.